This TCR beta chain was documented in a study of blood T cell repertoires in COVID-19. Whole-study context: Acute-phase and convalescent COVID-19 samples originated in the United States, Italy and Spain.

Sequenced by immunoSEQ multiplex PCR; TCRdb stores in-frame clones only, minus some. The sample has about 120,000 clones, around 80% seen once. Germline CDR1 reads SNHLY; CDR2 reads FYNNEI. The ends lost 6 bases at V and 3 bases at J; junction bases unmatched: 12. The CDR3 is 19 residues long. The chain employs TRBV2 and TRBJ2-1, with TRBD2 matching over 15 bases. Sequencing used peripheral blood. This TCR was recovered from a man aged 70-80 years with active or convalescent COVID-19. The CDR3 bases are TGTGCCAGCAGAAGAGGGGGACTAGCGGGGGGACTACTCTACAATGAGCAGTTCTTC. It encodes CASRRGGLAGGLLYNEQFF.